The clone carrying this TCR beta chain has just one count. Antigen specificity is unknown. This sample was taken from a study of T cells in localized non-small cell lung cancer. General study findings and limits: Sequencing, confined to only one tumor region, leaves heterogeneity possible. The study detected a median roughly 57 of the top 100 tumor clones in adjacent lung. Measurement of T cell clonality placed uninvolved adjacent lung highest, above the level in tumor.

Assay: immunoSEQ multiplex PCR; the TCRdb copy retains only in-frame clones and omits some. The data contain more than 12,000 clones, approximately 85% of them singletons. The V gene lost 3 bases and the J gene lost 0 bases, with 6 bases spanning the gap. The CDR3 runs to 14 residues. CDR1 and CDR2 (germline): MNHEY, SMNVEV (reference sequence). The chain is built from TRBV27 and TRBJ2-1; the D is unclear. The sample in question was peripheral blood, obtained before any cancer treatment. This sequence originates from a woman aged 40-75 years with stage I lung adenocarcinoma. The CDR3 is CASSLAPSYNEQFF. CDR3 nucleotides: TGTGCCAGCAGTTTGGCTCCCTCCTACAATGAGCAGTTCTTC.